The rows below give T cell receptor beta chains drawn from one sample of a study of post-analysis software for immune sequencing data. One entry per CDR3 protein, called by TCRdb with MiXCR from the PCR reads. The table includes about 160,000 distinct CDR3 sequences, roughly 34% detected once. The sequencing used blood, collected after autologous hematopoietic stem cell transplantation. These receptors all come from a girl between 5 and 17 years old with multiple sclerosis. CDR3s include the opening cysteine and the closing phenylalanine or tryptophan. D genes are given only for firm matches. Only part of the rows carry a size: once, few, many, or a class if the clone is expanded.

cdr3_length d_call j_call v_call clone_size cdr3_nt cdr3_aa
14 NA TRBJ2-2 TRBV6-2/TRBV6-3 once TGTGCCAGCAGTTACTCACTGTATAGCGGGGAGCTGTTTTTT CASSYSLYSGELFF
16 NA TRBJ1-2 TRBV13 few TGTGCCAGCAGCAGAAACGGGACACCCGCTAACTATGGCTACACCTTC CASSRNGTPANYGYTF
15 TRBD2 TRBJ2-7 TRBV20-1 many TGCAGTGCTAGAGTAAGCGGGAGGGCCTTCAACGAGCAGTACTTC CSARVSGRAFNEQYF
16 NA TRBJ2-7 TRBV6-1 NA TGTGCCAGCAGTGAAGCGCTTCCAAGGAGCTCCTACGAGCAGTACTTC CASSEALPRSSYEQYF
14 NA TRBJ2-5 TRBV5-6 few TGTGCCAGCAGCACCGGACACCTCCAAGAGACCCAGTACTTC CASSTGHLQETQYF
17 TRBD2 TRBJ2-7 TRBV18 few TGTGCCAGCTCACCGACCGGGACTAGCGGGAGGGCTTACGAGCAGTACTTC CASSPTGTSGRAYEQYF
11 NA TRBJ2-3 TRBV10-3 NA TGTGCCATCAAGTTCACAGATACGCAGTATTTT CAIKFTDTQYF
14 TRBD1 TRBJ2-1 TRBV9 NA TGTGCCAGCAGCAGAGGGGACAGGGGGGATGAGCAGTTCTTC CASSRGDRGDEQFF
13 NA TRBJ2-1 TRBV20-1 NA TGCAGTGCTGGGGGCGGGACCTACAATGAGCAGTTCTTC CSAGGGTYNEQFF
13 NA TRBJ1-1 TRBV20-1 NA TGCAGTGCTACCCCTTGGGGGGGCACTGAAGCTTTCTTT CSATPWGGTEAFF
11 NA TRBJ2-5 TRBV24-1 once TGTGCCACCAGTGATTCAGAGACCCAGTACTTC CATSDSETQYF